This T cell receptor (beta chain) was sequenced in a study of blood T cell repertoires in COVID-19. Study background: Samples came from the United States, Italy and Spain, spanning acute and convalescent COVID-19. The cDNA or gDNA used as material had been derived from T cells, B-cell-depleted T cells, or PBMCs.

This CDR3 region has 14 residues. V gave up 6 bases and J gave up 5 bases; unmatched junction bases: 7. Germline CDR1 is ENHRY and CDR2 is SYGVKD. Original handling: Reference gene primer amplification gave estimated nucleated cell counts. The method was immunoSEQ multiplex PCR; TCRdb's version includes in-frame clones alone and lacks a portion of them. For V, J and clone size, that table is used; D and trimming come from the DNA. The table includes 70,000 to 80,000 clones, approximately 90% detected once. V usage is TRBV10-3 and J usage is TRBJ1-1; 9 bases map to TRBD1. The receptor was derived from an older woman with active COVID-19. Sample: peripheral blood. The CDR3 DNA reads TGTGCCATCAGCCAGACAGGGGGGGATACTGAAGCTTTCTTT. Its translation is CAISQTGGDTEAFF.